A single sample is the source of the 5 T cell receptor beta chains below, sequenced in a study of blood T cell repertoires in COVID-19. Generated by immunoSEQ multiplex PCR, the TCRdb table keeps only in-frame clones and is missing some. The sample has roughly 66,000 clones, roughly 82% seen once. Sequenced: peripheral blood. These receptors were obtained from a man between 60 and 75 years old with acute or convalescent COVID-19.

The chain has TRBV13 and TRBJ1-3, with D perhaps matching TRBD1 (5 bases). V gave up 5 bases and J gave up 2 bases, with 10 bases separating them. Per the germline V gene, CDR1 is PRHDT and CDR2 is FYEKMQ (reference sequence). The CDR3 covers 14 residues. The CDR3 nucleotides are TGTGCCAGCAGCCGGGGGGAAACTGGAAACACCATATATTTT. Its protein is CASSRGETGNTIYF.

The chain links TRBV5-1 to TRBJ1-1; D is perhaps TRBD1 (5 bases). Deletions cut 4 bases from V and 1 base from J, with 8 bases between. Germline CDR1 and CDR2: SGHRS and YFSETQ. This CDR3 spans 13 amino acids. CDR3 in amino acids: CASSHGGNTEAFF. The DNA for the CDR3 is TGCGCCAGCAGCCACGGGGGGAACACTGAAGCTTTCTTT.

The chain combines TRBV10-2 with TRBJ1-4; D is ambiguous. From germline, CDR1 is WSHSY and CDR2 SAAADI. There are 13 residues in the CDR3. Between the trimmed V and J ends, which lost 4 bases and 8 bases, there was a span of 11 bases. The CDR3 DNA is TGCGCCAGCAGTGTACGGGGAAGGGAAAAACTGTTTTTT. This translates into CASSVRGREKLFF.

The chain couples TRBV7-2 to TRBJ2-1; 7 bases map to TRBD2. The length of the CDR3 is 14 residues. Germline V lookup: CDR1 SGHTA, CDR2 FQGNSA. With V trimmed by 5 bases and J by 6 bases, 7 bases remained unmatched. In nucleotides, the CDR3 is TGTGCCAGCAGCATTGGACTAGTCATCAATGAGCAGTTCTTC. Translated: CASSIGLVINEQFF.

This chain links TRBV10-2 with TRBJ1-2, with 7 bases identical to TRBD1. The CDR3 contains 15 residues. J was trimmed by 2 bases and V by 3 bases; bases with no gene match: 6. CDR1 and CDR2 from the germline V gene are WSHSY and SAAADI. DNA for the CDR3: TGCGCCAGCAGTGACGGAAGGGGACAGAACTATGGCTACACCTTC. It yields the protein CASSDGRGQNYGYTF.